The clone carrying this TCR beta chain was picked up many times. Its antigen is currently unknown. The data derive from a study of identical twins. TCRdb used MiXCR to reprocess the 5' RACE reads, holding one entry per CDR3 protein. Of approximately 700,000 distinct CDR3 sequences listed, 5.5% to 6.5% are singletons. Study results and caveats: Memory repertoires showed no such pattern, whereas abundant cord blood beta clonotypes carried fewer insertions. Donors were not followed over many years; analysis was cross-sectional. For out-of-frame beta sequences, excess twin sharing was weaker.

The ends lost 10 bases at V and 4 bases at J; junction bases unmatched: 17. The germline V gene has CDR1 ENHRY and CDR2 SYGVKD. CDR3 size: 17 residues. J is TRBJ2-3 and V is TRBV10-3, with 10 bases identical to TRBD1. Specimen: naive T cells sorted from blood. This TCR derives from a man aged 18 to 29 in good health. CDR3 protein: CATRSLASGQGPDTQYF. CDR3 DNA sequence: TGTGCCACCCGCTCTCTGGCCTCGGGACAGGGGCCAGATACGCAGTATTTT.